This T cell receptor (beta chain) was found in a study of blood T cell repertoires in COVID-19. Turning to the study itself: The United States, Italy and Spain provided the acute and convalescent COVID-19 samples. PBMCs, B-cell-depleted T cells, or T cells were the source of the cDNA or gDNA that made up the material.

The table came from immunoSEQ multiplex PCR; TCRdb's copy has only in-frame clones and leaves some out. The sample contains about 36,000 clones, about 77% of which appear only once. Trimming took 1 base from V and 2 from J, leaving 8 bases between them. The CDR3 is 14 residues long. The V gene's germline CDR1 is SEHNR and CDR2 FQNEAQ (reference sequence). The receptor's source is a man between 60 and 70 years old with acute or convalescent COVID-19. V gene TRBV7-9 combines with J gene TRBJ1-1; no clear D. The sequenced sample was peripheral blood. CDR3 in DNA: TGTGCCAGCAGCTTAGGGGCCAGCAACACTGAAGCTTTCTTT. Protein product: CASSLGASNTEAFF. The whole variable domain, filled in from reference TRBV7-9 and TRBJ1-1, reads DTGVSQNPRHKITKRGQNVTFRCDPISEHNRLYWYRQTLGQGPEFLTYFQNEAQLEKSRLLSDRFSAERPKGSFSTLEIQRTEQGDSAMYLCASSLGASNTEAFFGQGTRLTVV.